This TCR beta chain comes out of a study of T cell clonality in common variable immunodeficiency. The CDR3 runs 14 residues. Trimming removed 5 bases from V and 7 bases from J, with 15 bases in between. From germline, CDR1 is SGHTA and CDR2 FQGNSA. This clone was recorded at least ten times. The read ends 3 residues before the CDR3 terminus; that terminus is restored from the germline J gene. Sequenced by immunoSEQ multiplex PCR; TCRdb stores in-frame clones only, minus some. The sample was found to contain under 60,000 clones, and every one recurs. The sample was peripheral blood mononuclear cells. This sequence originates from a person aged 18-70 years in good health. The chain couples TRBV7-2 to TRBJ2-1, with D possibly matching TRBD2 (6 bases). The CDR3: CASSIHRDSNEQFF. The part of the CDR3 DNA that was read is TGTGCCAGCAGCATCCACCGGGACTCTAATGAG.